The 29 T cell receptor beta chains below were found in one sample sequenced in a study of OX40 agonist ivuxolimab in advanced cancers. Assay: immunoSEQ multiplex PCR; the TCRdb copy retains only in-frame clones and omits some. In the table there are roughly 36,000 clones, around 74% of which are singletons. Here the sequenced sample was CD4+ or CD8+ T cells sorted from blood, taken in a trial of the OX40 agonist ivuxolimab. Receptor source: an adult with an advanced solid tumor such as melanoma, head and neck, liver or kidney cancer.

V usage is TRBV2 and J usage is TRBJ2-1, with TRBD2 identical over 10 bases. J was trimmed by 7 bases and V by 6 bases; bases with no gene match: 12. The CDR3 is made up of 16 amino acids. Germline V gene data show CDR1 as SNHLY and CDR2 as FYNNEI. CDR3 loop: CASRDRALAGTNEQFF. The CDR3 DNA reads TGTGCCAGCAGAGACCGGGCACTAGCGGGGACGAATGAGCAGTTCTTC.

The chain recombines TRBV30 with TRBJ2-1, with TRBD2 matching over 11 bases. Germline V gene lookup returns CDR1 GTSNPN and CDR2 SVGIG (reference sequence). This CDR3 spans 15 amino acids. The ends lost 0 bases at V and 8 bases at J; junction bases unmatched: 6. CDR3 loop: CAWSVGSGGAYEQFF. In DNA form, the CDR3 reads TGTGCCTGGAGTGTCGGTAGCGGGGGGGCCTATGAGCAGTTCTTC.

CDR3 DNA: TGTGCTAGTGCAGGTGTATCAGATACGCAGTATTTT. Encoded protein: CASAGVSDTQYF. The chain joins TRBV12-5 to TRBJ2-3; D gene unclear. Germline-derived CDR1 and CDR2 are LGHNT and FRNRAP. The CDR3 is 12 amino acids. V was cut by 7 bases and J by 4 bases, with 9 bases left in between.

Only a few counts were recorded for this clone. This chain's CDR3 is CASSLFQGDGNTIYF. The CDR3 DNA sequence: TGTGCCAGCAGCTTGTTCCAGGGGGATGGAAACACCATATATTTT. The chain uses TRBV7-9 and TRBJ1-3, with 7 bases fitting TRBD1. The J segment lost 3 bases and the V segment lost 3 bases, leaving 5 bases of the junction unmatched. CDR3 length: 15 residues. In germline, CDR1 is SEHNR, CDR2 FQNEAQ (reference sequence).

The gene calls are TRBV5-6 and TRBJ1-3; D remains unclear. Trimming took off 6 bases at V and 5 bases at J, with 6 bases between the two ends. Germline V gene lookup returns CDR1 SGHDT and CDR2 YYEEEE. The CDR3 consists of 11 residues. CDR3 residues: CASTPRNTIYF. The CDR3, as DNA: TGTGCCAGCACCCCCCGAAACACCATATATTTT.

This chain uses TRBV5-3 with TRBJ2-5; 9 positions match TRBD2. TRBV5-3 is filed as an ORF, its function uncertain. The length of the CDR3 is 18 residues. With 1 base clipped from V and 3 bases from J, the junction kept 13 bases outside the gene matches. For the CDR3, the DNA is TGTGCCAGAAGCTTGACCAAATTCAGCGGGGGGACTGAAGAGACCCAGTACTTC. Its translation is CARSLTKFSGGTEETQYF.

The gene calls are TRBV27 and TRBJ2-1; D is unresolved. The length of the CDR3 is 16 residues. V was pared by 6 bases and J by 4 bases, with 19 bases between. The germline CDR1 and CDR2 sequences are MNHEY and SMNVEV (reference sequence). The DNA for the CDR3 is TGTGCCAGCAGGGAGCTGCCGCTTAACCTATACAATGAGCAGTTCTTC. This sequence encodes CASRELPLNLYNEQFF.

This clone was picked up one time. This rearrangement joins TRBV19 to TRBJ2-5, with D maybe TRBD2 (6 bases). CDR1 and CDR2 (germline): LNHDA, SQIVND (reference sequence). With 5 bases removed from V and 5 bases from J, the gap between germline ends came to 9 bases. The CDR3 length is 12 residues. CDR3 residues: CASSGGTETQYF. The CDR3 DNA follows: TGTGCCAGTAGTGGGGGGACCGAGACCCAGTACTTC.

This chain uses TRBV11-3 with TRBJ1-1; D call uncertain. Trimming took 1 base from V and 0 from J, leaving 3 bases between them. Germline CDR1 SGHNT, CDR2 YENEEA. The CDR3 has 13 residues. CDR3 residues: CASSLAVNTEAFF. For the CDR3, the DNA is TGTGCCAGCAGCTTAGCGGTGAACACTGAAGCTTTCTTT.

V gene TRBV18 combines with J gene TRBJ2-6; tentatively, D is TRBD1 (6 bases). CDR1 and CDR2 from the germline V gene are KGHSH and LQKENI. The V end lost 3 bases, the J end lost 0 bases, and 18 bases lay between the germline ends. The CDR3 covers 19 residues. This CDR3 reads CASSPQGGHTFSGANVLTF. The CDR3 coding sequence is TGTGCCAGCTCACCTCAAGGGGGACACACCTTCTCTGGGGCCAACGTCCTGACTTTC.

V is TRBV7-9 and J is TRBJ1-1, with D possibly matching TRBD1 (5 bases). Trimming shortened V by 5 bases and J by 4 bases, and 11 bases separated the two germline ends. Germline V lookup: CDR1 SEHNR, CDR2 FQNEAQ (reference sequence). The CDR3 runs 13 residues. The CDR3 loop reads CASSVGTTTEAFF. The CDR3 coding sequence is TGTGCCAGCAGCGTTGGGACTACCACTGAAGCTTTCTTT.

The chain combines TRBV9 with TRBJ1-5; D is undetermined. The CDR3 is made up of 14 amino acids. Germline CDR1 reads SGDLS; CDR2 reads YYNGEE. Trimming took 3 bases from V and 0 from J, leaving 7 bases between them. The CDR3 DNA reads TGTGCCAGCAGCGGCCCCGATAGCAATCAGCCCCAGCATTTT. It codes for CASSGPDSNQPQHF.

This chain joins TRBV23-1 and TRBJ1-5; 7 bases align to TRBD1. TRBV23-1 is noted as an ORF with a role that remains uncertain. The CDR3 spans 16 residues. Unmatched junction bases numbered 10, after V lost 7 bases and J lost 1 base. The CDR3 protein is CASKEKDRVSNQPQHF. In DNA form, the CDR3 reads TGCGCCAGCAAGGAAAAAGACAGGGTAAGCAATCAGCCCCAGCATTTT.

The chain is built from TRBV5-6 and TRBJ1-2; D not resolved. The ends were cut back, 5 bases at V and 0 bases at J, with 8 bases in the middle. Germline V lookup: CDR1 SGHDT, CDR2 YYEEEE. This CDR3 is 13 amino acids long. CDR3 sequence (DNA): TGTGCCAGCAGATCCGATACTAACTATGGCTACACCTTC. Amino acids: CASRSDTNYGYTF.

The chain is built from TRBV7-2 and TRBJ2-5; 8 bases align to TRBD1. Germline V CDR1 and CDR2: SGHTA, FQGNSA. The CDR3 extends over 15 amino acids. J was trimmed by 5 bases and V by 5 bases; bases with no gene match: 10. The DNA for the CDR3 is TGTGCCAGCAGCCGCACAGGGGGGAATTCGGAGACCCAGTACTTC. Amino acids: CASSRTGGNSETQYF.

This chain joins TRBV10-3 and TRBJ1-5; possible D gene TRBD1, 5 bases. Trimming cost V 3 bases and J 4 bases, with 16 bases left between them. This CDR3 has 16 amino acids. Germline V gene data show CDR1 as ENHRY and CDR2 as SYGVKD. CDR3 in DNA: TGTGCCATCAGTGATCCGGGACCGGATCGGAATCAGCCCCAGCATTTT. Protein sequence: CAISDPGPDRNQPQHF.

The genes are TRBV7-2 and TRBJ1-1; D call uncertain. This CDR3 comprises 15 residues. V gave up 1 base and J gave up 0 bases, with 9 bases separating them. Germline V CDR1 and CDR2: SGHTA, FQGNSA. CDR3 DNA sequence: TGTGCCAGCAGCTTAGGCTACTTAATGAACACTGAAGCTTTCTTT. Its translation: CASSLGYLMNTEAFF.

The CDR3 here is CASRTAGANEKLFF. The CDR3 DNA is TGTGCCAGCAGGACCGCGGGGGCAAATGAAAAACTGTTTTTT. The genes are TRBV6-5 and TRBJ1-4, with D possibly TRBD1 on 6 matching bases. The V gene's germline CDR1 is MNHEY and CDR2 SVGAGI. V lost 6 bases to trimming and J lost 5 bases, with 13 bases between them. The CDR3 has 14 residues.

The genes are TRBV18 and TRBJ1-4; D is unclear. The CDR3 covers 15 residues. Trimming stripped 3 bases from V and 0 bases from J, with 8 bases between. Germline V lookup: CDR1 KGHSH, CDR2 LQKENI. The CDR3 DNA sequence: TGTGCCAGCTCACCCCTGGGAGCAACTAATGAAAAACTGTTTTTT. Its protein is CASSPLGATNEKLFF.

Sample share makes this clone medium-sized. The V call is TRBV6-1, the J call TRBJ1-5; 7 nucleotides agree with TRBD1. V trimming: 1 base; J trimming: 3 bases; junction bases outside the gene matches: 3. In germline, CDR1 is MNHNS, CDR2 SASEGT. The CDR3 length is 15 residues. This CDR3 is CASSEVTGSNQPQHF. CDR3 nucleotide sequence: TGTGCCAGCAGTGAAGTGACAGGGTCCAATCAGCCCCAGCATTTT.

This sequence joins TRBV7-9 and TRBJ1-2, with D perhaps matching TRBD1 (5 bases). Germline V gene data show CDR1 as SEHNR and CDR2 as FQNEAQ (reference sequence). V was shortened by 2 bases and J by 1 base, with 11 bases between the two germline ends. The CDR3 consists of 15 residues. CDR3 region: CASSLNGDGNYGYTF. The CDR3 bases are TGTGCCAGCAGCTTAAATGGGGACGGTAACTATGGCTACACCTTC. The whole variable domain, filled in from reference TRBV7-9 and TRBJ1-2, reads DTGVSQNPRHKITKRGQNVTFRCDPISEHNRLYWYRQTLGQGPEFLTYFQNEAQLEKSRLLSDRFSAERPKGSFSTLEIQRTEQGDSAMYLCASSLNGDGNYGYTFGSGTRLTVV.

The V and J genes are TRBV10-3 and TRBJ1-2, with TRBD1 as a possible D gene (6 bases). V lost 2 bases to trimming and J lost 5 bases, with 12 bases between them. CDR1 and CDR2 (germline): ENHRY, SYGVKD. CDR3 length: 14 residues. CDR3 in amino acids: CAISEIQGLYGYTF. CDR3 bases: TGTGCCATCAGTGAGATACAGGGTCTTTATGGCTACACCTTC.

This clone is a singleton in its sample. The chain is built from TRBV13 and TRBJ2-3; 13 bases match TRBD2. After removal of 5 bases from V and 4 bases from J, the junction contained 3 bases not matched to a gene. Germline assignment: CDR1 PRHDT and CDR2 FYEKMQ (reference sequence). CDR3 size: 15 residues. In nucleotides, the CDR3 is TGTGCCAGCAGCAGGACTAGCGGGGGCCCAGATACGCAGTATTTT. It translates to CASSRTSGGPDTQYF.

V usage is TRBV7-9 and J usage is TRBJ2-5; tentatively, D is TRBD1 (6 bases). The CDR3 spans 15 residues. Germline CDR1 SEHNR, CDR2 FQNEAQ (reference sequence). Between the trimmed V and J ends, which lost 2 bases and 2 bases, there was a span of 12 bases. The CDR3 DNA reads TGTGCCAGCAGCTTAACGACAGGATATCAAGAGACCCAGTACTTC. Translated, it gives CASSLTTGYQETQYF.

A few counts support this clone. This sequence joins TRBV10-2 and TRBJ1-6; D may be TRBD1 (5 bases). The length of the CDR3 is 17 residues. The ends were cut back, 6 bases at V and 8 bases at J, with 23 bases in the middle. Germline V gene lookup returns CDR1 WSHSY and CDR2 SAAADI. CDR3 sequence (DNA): TGCGCCAGCAGGGCTCATGGGAAGGGGAGAGGGGATTCACCCCTCCACTTT. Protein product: CASRAHGKGRGDSPLHF.

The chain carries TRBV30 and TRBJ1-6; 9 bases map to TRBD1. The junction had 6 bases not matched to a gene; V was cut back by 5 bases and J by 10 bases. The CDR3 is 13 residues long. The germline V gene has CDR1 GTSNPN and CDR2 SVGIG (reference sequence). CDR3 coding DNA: TGTGCCTGGCGGACAGGGGACGTGTCACCCCTCCACTTT. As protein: CAWRTGDVSPLHF.

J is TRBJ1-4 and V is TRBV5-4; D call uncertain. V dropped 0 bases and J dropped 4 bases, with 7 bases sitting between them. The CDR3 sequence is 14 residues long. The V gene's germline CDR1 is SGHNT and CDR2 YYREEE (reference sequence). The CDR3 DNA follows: TGTGCCAGCAGCTTGGACCAGCTTAATGAAAAACTGTTTTTT. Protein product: CASSLDQLNEKLFF.

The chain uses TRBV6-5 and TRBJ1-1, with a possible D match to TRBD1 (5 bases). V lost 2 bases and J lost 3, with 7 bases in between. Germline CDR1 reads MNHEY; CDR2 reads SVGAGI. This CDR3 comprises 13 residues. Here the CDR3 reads CASSYRGHTEAFF. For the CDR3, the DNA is TGTGCCAGCAGTTACAGGGGCCACACTGAAGCTTTCTTT.

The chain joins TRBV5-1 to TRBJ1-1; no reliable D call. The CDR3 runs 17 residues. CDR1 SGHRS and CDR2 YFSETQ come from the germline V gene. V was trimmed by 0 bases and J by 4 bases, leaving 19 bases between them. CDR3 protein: CASSLEGLGSLGTEAFF. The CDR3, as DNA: TGCGCCAGCAGCTTGGAAGGGCTGGGATCTCTGGGCACTGAAGCTTTCTTT.